This T cell receptor beta chain was found in a study of cytomegalovirus exposure and HLA in healthy donors. Primers for the PCR totalled 60 Vbeta and 13 Jbeta. Data came from immunoSEQ multiplex PCR; TCRdb stores just in-frame clones and leaves some out. The sample has under 200,000 clones, roughly two thirds seen once. V gave up 3 bases and J gave up 8 bases, with 11 bases separating them. The CDR3 runs 13 residues. The germline gives CDR1 MDHEN, CDR2 SYDVKM. The chain employs TRBV28 and TRBJ2-4, with D perhaps TRBD1 (5 bases). The clonotype comes from a young woman in good health and CMV-seropositive. Sequenced: PBMCs. Here the CDR3 DNA reads TGTGCCAGCAGTTTTGGAAGGGGTTACATTCAGTACTTC. This gives the protein CASSFGRGYIQYF.